This T cell receptor (beta chain) is drawn from a study of radiation and T cells in renal cell carcinoma. Across the study: Nephrectomy followed 15 Gy stereotactic body radiation by 4 weeks.

General study points: Pretreatment tumor biopsies were lacking, so baseline clonotypes are unknown.

Assay: immunoSEQ multiplex PCR; the TCRdb copy retains only in-frame clones and omits some. The repertoire consists of 100,000 to 150,000 clones, with roughly four fifths occurring once and the leading ten covering approximately 5%. V gave up 3 bases and J gave up 7 bases, with 8 bases separating them. The CDR3 is 13 residues long. The germline V gene encodes CDR1 SGHRS and CDR2 YFSETQ. Noted time point: blood 2 weeks post-SBRT. Regarding treatment: 15 Gy SBRT to primary tumor, nephrectomy 4 weeks later. Radiation-treated patients gave blood at baseline, week 2 and week 4. Clear cell pathology was present in this patient's renal cell carcinoma. Points on this clone: The antigen remains unidentified.

The chain combines TRBV5-1 with TRBJ1-6; no definite D call. The receptor's source is a man aged 45-65 years with renal cell carcinoma. The sample was blood, taken from a patient whose treatment included radiotherapy and nephrectomy. This CDR3 is CASSSPPNSPLHF. The CDR3 coding sequence is TGCGCCAGCAGCTCCCCCCCGAATTCACCCCTCCACTTT.